The 5 T cell receptor beta chains in this list originate from one sample, sequenced in a study of cytotoxic CD8 clonotypes in ibrutinib-treated CLL. The method was immunoSEQ multiplex PCR; TCRdb's version includes in-frame clones alone and lacks a portion of them. The table has 160,000 or so clones, more than 65% seen once. This material consisted of PBMCs, taken after 12 months of ibrutinib treatment. The receptor set was obtained from a human donor with chronic lymphocytic leukemia.

This rearrangement joins TRBV10-3 to TRBJ1-1; TRBD1 agrees at 9 bases. The CDR3 loop spans 14 amino acids. The V gene end was trimmed by 5 bases and the J gene end by 2 bases; junction bases not matched to a gene: 3. CDR1 and CDR2 (germline): ENHRY, SYGVKD. CDR3 sequence: CAISLGQGNTEAFF. The CDR3 DNA sequence: TGTGCCATCAGTTTGGGACAGGGAAACACTGAAGCTTTCTTT.

The chain combines TRBV7-2 with TRBJ2-2; TRBD2 matches 11 bases. In germline, CDR1 is SGHTA, CDR2 FQGNSA. CDR3 length: 15 residues. The V gene end was trimmed by 3 bases and the J gene end by 3 bases; junction bases not matched to a gene: 0. The CDR3 coding sequence is TGTGCCAGCAGCTTGACTAGCGGGGACACCGGGGAGCTGTTTTTT. It yields the protein CASSLTSGDTGELFF. The whole variable domain, remainder taken from reference TRBV7-2 and TRBJ2-2, is GAGVSQSPSNKVTEKGKDVELRCDPISGHTALYWYRQSLGQGLEFLIYFQGNSAPDKSGLPSDRFSAERTGGSVSTLTIQRTQQEDSAVYLCASSLTSGDTGELFFGEGSRLTVL.

The chain combines TRBV5-1 with TRBJ2-5, with TRBD2 matching 10 bases. The CDR3 contains 16 residues. V trimming: 0 bases; J trimming: 5 bases; junction bases outside the gene matches: 7. CDR1 and CDR2 from the germline V gene are SGHRS and YFSETQ. DNA of the CDR3: TGCGCCAGCAGCTTGGAGGCTAGCGGGAGCGGGGAGACCCAGTACTTC. The encoded protein is CASSLEASGSGETQYF.

This clone came up a few times. The V and J genes are TRBV9 and TRBJ2-7; D is possibly TRBD1 (6 bases). CDR3 length equals 16 residues. With 0 bases removed from V and 1 base from J, the gap between germline ends came to 14 bases. Germline V gene sequence: CDR1 SGDLS, CDR2 YYNGEE. The CDR3 DNA reads TGTGCCAGCAGCGTAGGCGGACAGCGCTATTCCTACGAGCAGTACTTC. It yields the protein CASSVGGQRYSYEQYF.

The chain uses TRBV19 and TRBJ2-1, with D perhaps TRBD2 (5 bases). CDR3 length: 14 amino acids. The ends were cut back, 7 bases at V and 8 bases at J, with 18 bases in the middle. Germline V gene lookup returns CDR1 LNHDA and CDR2 SQIVND (reference sequence). The CDR3 here is CASTSGWAGDEQFF. In nucleotides, the CDR3 is TGTGCCAGTACCTCGGGCTGGGCCGGGGATGAGCAGTTCTTC.